These 2 T cell receptor beta chains share one sample of origin, sequenced in a study of blood T cells in healthy people across ages. The authors ran a second PCR of about 6 to 11 cycles using a sample-barcoded 5' primer and a J-beta primer mix. MiXCR, run by TCRdb on the 5' RACE reads, gives a single entry per CDR3 protein. The table includes under 750,000 distinct CDR3 sequences, around 50% detected once. Sequencing was performed on blood. These receptors came from a man at least 80 years old in good health.

The chain joins TRBV10-3 to TRBJ2-1; D possibly uses TRBD1 or TRBD2 (5 bases each). Germline CDR1 and CDR2: ENHRY and SYGVKD. The CDR3 is made up of 12 amino acids. The ends were cut back, 6 bases at V and 6 bases at J, with 9 bases in the middle. CDR3 sequence reads: CAISLGTNEQFF. The CDR3 DNA reads TGTGCCATCAGCTTAGGGACCAATGAGCAGTTCTTC.

The gene calls are TRBV7-2 and TRBJ1-2; D is ambiguous. The germline gives CDR1 SGHTA, CDR2 FQGNSA. The CDR3 is made up of 15 amino acids. Trimming shortened V by 6 bases and J by 7 bases, and 21 bases separated the two germline ends. CDR3 DNA sequence: TGTGCCAGCAGTATGATGGTTGCGGGCGGAGGTGGCTACACCTTC. Its protein product is CASSMMVAGGGGYTF. Supplemented by reference TRBV7-2 and TRBJ1-2, the full variable domain reads GAGVSQSPSNKVTEKGKDVELRCDPISGHTALYWYRQSLGQGLEFLIYFQGNSAPDKSGLPSDRFSAERTGGSVSTLTIQRTQQEDSAVYLCASSMMVAGGGGYTFGSGTRLTVV.